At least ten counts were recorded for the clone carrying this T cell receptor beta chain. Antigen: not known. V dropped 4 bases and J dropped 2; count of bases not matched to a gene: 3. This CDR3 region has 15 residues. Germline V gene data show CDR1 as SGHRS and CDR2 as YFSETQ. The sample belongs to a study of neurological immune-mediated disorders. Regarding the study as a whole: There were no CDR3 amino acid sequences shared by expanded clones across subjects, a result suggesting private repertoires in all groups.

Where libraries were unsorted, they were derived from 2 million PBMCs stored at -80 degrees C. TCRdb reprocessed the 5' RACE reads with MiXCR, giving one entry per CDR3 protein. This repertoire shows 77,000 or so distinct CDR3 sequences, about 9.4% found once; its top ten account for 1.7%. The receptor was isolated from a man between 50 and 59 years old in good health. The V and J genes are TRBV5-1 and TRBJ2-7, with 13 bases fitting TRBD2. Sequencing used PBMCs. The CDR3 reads CASSGTSGGAYEQYF. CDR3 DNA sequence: TGCGCCAGCAGCGGAACTAGCGGGGGGGCCTACGAGCAGTACTTC.